This entry features one TCR beta chain sequence. The CDR3 extends over 15 amino acids. Germline CDR1 LNHNV, CDR2 YYDKDF (reference sequence). J was trimmed by 9 bases and V by 0 bases; bases with no gene match: 8. This entry belongs to a study of blood T cell repertoires in COVID-19. Looking at the study overall: Specimens from acute and convalescent COVID-19 originated in the United States, Italy and Spain. Sample material is recorded as cDNA or gDNA derived from T cells, B-cell-depleted T cells, or PBMCs.

Per the original methods: Estimation of nucleated cell counts was performed using reference gene primer amplification. The method was immunoSEQ multiplex PCR; TCRdb's version includes in-frame clones alone and lacks a portion of them. The V and J calls and clone size are taken from that table; D and trimming were inferred from the DNA. The data contain about 130,000 clones, 80% to 90% of them singletons. The chain joins TRBV15 to TRBJ1-3, with 7 bases fitting TRBD1. The receptor's source is a man in his forties or fifties with active or convalescent COVID-19. Sample: peripheral blood. The CDR3 reads CATSREVGPGGTIYF. CDR3 nucleotides: TGTGCCACCAGCAGAGAGGTCGGACCAGGGGGCACCATATATTTT.